This is a list of T cell receptor beta chains from one sample in a study of OX40 agonist ivuxolimab in advanced cancers. Assay: immunoSEQ multiplex PCR; the TCRdb copy retains only in-frame clones and omits some. The data hold roughly 62,000 clones, with 85% observed a single time. The sequencing here drew on CD4+ or CD8+ T cells sorted from blood, taken in a trial of the OX40 agonist ivuxolimab. These receptor sequences come from an adult with an advanced solid tumor such as melanoma, head and neck, liver or kidney cancer. The CDR3 runs from the conserved cysteine through the conserved F or W. The D gene is left open where the match is weak. Rows may omit the clone size; those that give it use once, few, many or a size class.

abundance | j_gene | d_gene | v_gene | CDR3aa | CDR3nt
NA | TRBJ1-4 | TRBD1 | TRBV9 | CASSLGQGNEKLFF | TGTGCCAGCAGCCTAGGACAGGGAAATGAAAAACTGTTTTTT
NA | TRBJ1-4 | NA | TRBV2 | CASSPGLWDEKLFF | TGTGCCAGCAGTCCGGGTCTATGGGATGAAAAACTGTTTTTT
once | TRBJ2-3 | NA | TRBV27 | CASSLSGSTDTQYF | TGTGCCAGCAGTTTATCCGGGAGCACAGATACGCAGTATTTT
once | TRBJ1-2 | TRBD1 | TRBV5-4 | CASSLGTGGGYTF | TGTGCCAGCAGCTTGGGGACAGGGGGTGGCTACACCTTC
NA | TRBJ2-7 | NA | TRBV7-9 | CASSPRGYEQYF | TGTGCCAGCAGCCCTAGGGGGTACGAGCAGTACTTC
once | TRBJ2-5 | TRBD2 | TRBV2 | CASSDQDPGLGQETQYF | TGTGCCAGCAGTGATCAGGATCCGGGACTAGGCCAAGAGACCCAGTACTTC
NA | TRBJ2-1 | NA | TRBV11-1 | CASSTGAYNEQFF | TGTGCCAGCAGCACCGGGGCTTACAATGAGCAGTTCTTC
NA | TRBJ2-1 | NA | TRBV9 | CASSSGTNDNEQFF | TGTGCCAGCAGCTCTGGGACCAATGACAATGAGCAGTTCTTC
NA | TRBJ2-2 | NA | TRBV9 | CASSEVPGELFF | TGTGCCAGCAGCGAGGTCCCCGGGGAGCTGTTTTTT
NA | TRBJ1-5 | NA | TRBV19 | CASSPRPTYSNQPQHF | TGTGCCAGTAGTCCCCGGCCGACTTATAGCAATCAGCCCCAGCATTTT
NA | TRBJ2-7 | NA | TRBV19 | CASSPGQWGGEQYF | TGTGCCAGTAGTCCTGGACAGTGGGGTGGTGAGCAGTACTTC
once | TRBJ1-2 | NA | TRBV6-5 | CASSYFGGGAGGYTF | TGTGCCAGCAGTTACTTCGGGGGGGGCGCGGGTGGCTACACCTTC
NA | TRBJ1-2 | NA | TRBV6-5 | CASSPMGGQLYGYTF | TGTGCCAGCAGCCCTATGGGGGGACAACTCTATGGCTACACCTTC
NA | TRBJ1-2 | NA | TRBV28 | CASSPAGVVYGYTF | TGTGCCAGCAGTCCGGCAGGGGTCGTCTATGGCTACACCTTC
NA | TRBJ2-5 | NA | TRBV28 | CASSLRAEQYF | TGTGCCAGCAGTTTACGAGCGGAGCAGTACTTC
NA | TRBJ2-7 | NA | TRBV6-1 | CASVGTMYEQYF | TGTGCCAGCGTTGGGACCATGTACGAGCAGTACTTC
NA | TRBJ2-7 | NA | TRBV29-1 | CSVTDSYEQYF | TGCAGCGTTACAGATTCCTACGAGCAGTACTTC
NA | TRBJ1-2 | NA | TRBV2 | CASSEKGNYGYTF | TGTGCCAGCAGTGAAAAGGGGAACTATGGCTACACCTTC
NA | TRBJ1-2 | TRBD1 | TRBV27 | CASSPRGDPLLHGYTF | TGTGCCAGCAGTCCCAGGGGGGATCCTCTTCTTCATGGCTACACCTTC
NA | TRBJ2-3 | NA | TRBV5-5 | CASRLAMERFTDTQYF | TGTGCCAGCAGGCTTGCTATGGAGCGGTTCACAGATACGCAGTATTTT
NA | TRBJ2-1 | TRBD2 | TRBV29-1 | CSVYVAGGGEQFF | TGCAGCGTCTATGTAGCGGGAGGGGGTGAGCAGTTCTTC
NA | TRBJ2-5 | NA | TRBV28 | CASSLRQFQETQYF | TGTGCCAGCAGTTTGAGGCAGTTCCAAGAGACCCAGTACTTC
NA | TRBJ1-2 | NA | TRBV5-4 | CASRQGVGKTYGYTF | TGTGCCAGCCGGCAAGGCGTAGGAAAGACCTATGGCTACACCTTC
NA | TRBJ2-3 | NA | TRBV10-2 | CASYTGGDTQYF | TGCGCCAGCTATACCGGGGGAGATACGCAGTATTTT
NA | TRBJ2-1 | TRBD2 | TRBV7-2 | CASSQTSGGIGEQFF | TGTGCCAGCAGCCAGACTAGCGGGGGGATCGGTGAGCAGTTCTTC
NA | TRBJ2-7 | TRBD1 | TRBV23-1 | CASSQSIGTVSDEQYF | TGCGCCAGCAGTCAATCGATCGGGACAGTTAGCGACGAGCAGTACTTC
NA | TRBJ1-4 | TRBD1 | TRBV28 | CASSPGGTVKLFF | TGTGCCAGCAGTCCAGGGGGCACCGTAAAACTGTTTTTT
NA | TRBJ2-4 | NA | TRBV5-6 | CASSLEDWDIQYF | TGTGCCAGCAGCTTGGAGGATTGGGACATTCAGTACTTC
NA | TRBJ1-2 | NA | TRBV9 | CASSGQGYGYTF | TGTGCCAGCAGTGGCCAGGGATATGGCTACACCTTC
NA | TRBJ1-5 | NA | TRBV19 | CASTQVNQPQHF | TGTGCCAGTACCCAGGTCAATCAGCCCCAGCATTTT
NA | TRBJ2-7 | NA | TRBV28 | CASSVRHSPGEQYF | TGTGCCAGCAGCGTCCGGCACTCGCCGGGCGAGCAGTACTTC
NA | TRBJ2-6 | TRBD1 | TRBV9 | CASSAGGRVPGANVLTF | TGTGCCAGCAGCGCAGGGGGCCGGGTCCCTGGGGCCAACGTCCTGACTTTC
NA | TRBJ2-4 | NA | TRBV28 | CASSFPKNIQYF | TGTGCCAGCAGTTTCCCTAAAAACATTCAGTACTTC
NA | TRBJ1-2 | NA | TRBV18 | CASRYRKGYTF | TGTGCCAGCAGATATCGAAAGGGCTACACCTTC
NA | TRBJ2-7 | NA | TRBV9 | CASSVGAGAYEQYF | TGTGCCAGCAGCGTCGGAGCGGGCGCCTACGAGCAGTACTTC
NA | TRBJ2-1 | TRBD2 | TRBV12-5 | CASGSGLAGDNEQFF | TGTGCTAGTGGTTCGGGACTAGCGGGAGACAATGAGCAGTTCTTC
NA | TRBJ1-5 | NA | TRBV6-5 | CASSLQGAQPQHF | TGTGCCAGCAGCCTACAGGGCGCTCAGCCCCAGCATTTT
NA | TRBJ2-1 | TRBD1 | TRBV25-1 | CASSPRTGVSYNEQFF | TGTGCCAGCAGTCCCCGGACAGGGGTTTCCTACAATGAGCAGTTCTTC
NA | TRBJ2-1 | NA | TRBV29-1 | CSVAATYEGYNEQFF | TGCAGCGTTGCGGCCACCTACGAGGGCTACAATGAGCAGTTCTTC
few | TRBJ2-1 | TRBD2 | TRBV2 | CASTPSTSGPFSEQFF | TGTGCCAGCACCCCGTCTACTAGCGGACCCTTTTCTGAGCAGTTCTTC
NA | TRBJ2-5 | NA | TRBV5-1 | CASSLSDPARETQYF | TGCGCCAGCAGCTTGTCGGACCCCGCGCGAGAGACCCAGTACTTC
NA | TRBJ1-1 | TRBD1 | TRBV28 | CASSPPDRGLTEAFF | TGTGCCAGCAGTCCCCCGGACAGGGGGCTGACTGAAGCTTTCTTT
few | TRBJ2-6 | NA | TRBV2 | CASTNLGPAGANVLTF | TGTGCCAGCACTAACCTCGGGCCCGCTGGGGCCAACGTCCTGACTTTC
NA | TRBJ2-7 | TRBD1 | TRBV2 | CASSEAGQGPSEQYF | TGTGCCAGCAGTGAAGCGGGACAGGGCCCTTCCGAGCAGTACTTC
once | TRBJ1-2 | NA | TRBV30 | CAWASNTGLIRGYTF | TGTGCCTGGGCGTCCAACACGGGGTTAATCCGTGGCTACACCTTC
few | TRBJ1-2 | NA | TRBV7-2 | CASSLGARTSGYGYTF | TGTGCCAGCAGCTTAGGGGCGAGGACGTCGGGCTATGGCTACACCTTC
once | TRBJ2-3 | TRBD1 | TRBV10-3 | CAISEGDRSTDTQYF | TGTGCCATCAGTGAGGGGGACAGGAGCACAGATACGCAGTATTTT
few | TRBJ2-2 | NA | TRBV7-3 | CASSARRDTGELFF | TGTGCCAGCAGCGCGCGGAGAGATACCGGGGAGCTGTTTTTT
NA | TRBJ2-7 | TRBD1 | TRBV6-6 | CASSYPGQGFSEQYF | TGTGCCAGCAGTTATCCGGGACAGGGCTTCAGCGAGCAGTACTTC
NA | TRBJ1-5 | TRBD1 | TRBV11-3 | CASSLSTPGPTGRDNQPQHF | TGTGCCAGCAGCTTATCAACTCCCGGGCCGACAGGGAGGGACAATCAGCCCCAGCATTTT
NA | TRBJ2-1 | TRBD2 | TRBV7-9 | CASSPPTSDLYNEQFF | TGTGCCAGCAGCCCCCCCACTAGCGACCTCTACAATGAGCAGTTCTTC
NA | TRBJ2-3 | NA | TRBV28 | CASSLFTASTDTQYF | TGTGCCAGCAGTTTATTTACAGCTAGCACAGATACGCAGTATTTT
NA | TRBJ2-1 | TRBD1 | TRBV18 | CASSRLRDRGDNEQFF | TGTGCCAGCTCACGCCTCCGGGACAGGGGTGACAATGAGCAGTTCTTC
NA | TRBJ1-2 | NA | TRBV5-6 | CASSLYRSYGYTF | TGTGCCAGCAGCTTGTACAGGTCCTATGGCTACACCTTC
NA | TRBJ2-7 | NA | TRBV7-8 | CASSIELRREQYF | TGTGCCAGCAGCATCGAACTTAGACGCGAGCAGTACTTC
NA | TRBJ2-7 | NA | TRBV10-3 | CAISDPDYYEQYF | TGTGCCATCAGTGACCCCGACTACTACGAGCAGTACTTC
NA | TRBJ1-2 | TRBD1 | TRBV7-8 | CASSPDRGGNYGYTF | TGTGCCAGCAGCCCGGACAGGGGTGGGAACTATGGCTACACCTTC
NA | TRBJ2-5 | TRBD2 | TRBV7-6 | CASSPGGGLRETQYF | TGTGCCAGCAGCCCGGGAGGAGGCTTGAGAGAGACCCAGTACTTC
NA | TRBJ2-7 | NA | TRBV9 | CASSVEGTPYYEQYF | TGTGCCAGCAGCGTCGAAGGGACACCCTACTACGAGCAGTACTTC